These T cell receptor beta chains were read from a single sample in a study of glioma-infiltrating T cells. TCRdb ran MiXCR on the multiplex PCR reads and lists one entry per CDR3 protein. The sample lists some 93,000 distinct CDR3 sequences; approximately 39% were seen once. Sequencing was done on a sample of glioma tissue, nonneoplastic brain tissue, or PBMCs (not recorded which). All receptors come from a human donor with low-grade glioma or glioblastoma, undergoing nonglioma brain surgery, or in good health (not recorded which). Both conserved end residues are part of each CDR3. D genes are given only for firm matches. Rows give clone size only sometimes, using once, few, many, or a class for an expanded clone.

abundance: few; v_gene: TRBV12-5; j_gene: TRBJ1-2; d_gene: TRBD1; CDR3nt: TGTGCTAGTGCCACAGGACAGGGGAATGGCTACACCTTC; CDR3aa: CASATGQGNGYTF
abundance: NA; v_gene: TRBV28; j_gene: TRBJ1-2; d_gene: TRBD1; CDR3nt: TGTGCCAGCAGTCCGATGGGGACAGAAAGCTATGGCTACACCTTC; CDR3aa: CASSPMGTESYGYTF
abundance: NA; v_gene: TRBV12-3/TRBV12-4; j_gene: TRBJ2-1; d_gene: TRBD2; CDR3nt: TGTGCCAGCAGTTTAGCGCTTCGGGGGGGGAATGAGCAGTTCTTC; CDR3aa: CASSLALRGGNEQFF
abundance: many; v_gene: TRBV4-3; j_gene: TRBJ2-7; d_gene: TRBD2; CDR3nt: TGCGCCAGCAGCCAAGAAGCTAGCGGGAGCACTTGGGTTTACGAGCAGTACTTC; CDR3aa: CASSQEASGSTWVYEQYF
abundance: once; v_gene: TRBV7-3; j_gene: TRBJ2-1; d_gene: NA; CDR3nt: TGTGCCAGAAGCTTAACACTGCAAAATGAGCAGTTCTTC; CDR3aa: CARSLTLQNEQFF
abundance: NA; v_gene: TRBV20-1; j_gene: TRBJ2-7; d_gene: TRBD1; CDR3nt: TGCAGTGCCCCGGGACAGGGGGTGTTCGAGCAGTACTTC; CDR3aa: CSAPGQGVFEQYF
abundance: many; v_gene: TRBV25-1; j_gene: TRBJ2-1; d_gene: TRBD2; CDR3nt: TGTGCCAGCAGTGCGGCTAGCGGGGGCTACAATGAGCAGTTCTTC; CDR3aa: CASSAASGGYNEQFF
abundance: many; v_gene: TRBV20-1; j_gene: TRBJ2-1; d_gene: TRBD2; CDR3nt: TGCAGTGCTAGAGGGGAATCAGCGGGAGGAGAGCAGTTCTTC; CDR3aa: CSARGESAGGEQFF
abundance: many; v_gene: TRBV19; j_gene: TRBJ2-7; d_gene: NA; CDR3nt: TGTGCCACCCGCTACAGGGACATAACCATCTACGAGCAGTACTTC; CDR3aa: CATRYRDITIYEQYF
abundance: NA; v_gene: TRBV4-1; j_gene: TRBJ1-1; d_gene: NA; CDR3nt: TGCGCCAGCAGCCAAGAGGTCATGAACACTGAAGCTCTCTTT; CDR3aa: CASSQEVMNTEALF
abundance: NA; v_gene: TRBV2; j_gene: TRBJ2-7; d_gene: NA; CDR3nt: TGTGCCAGCAGTGAATTGGGGGGGGGCGTGTACGAGCAGTACTTC; CDR3aa: CASSELGGGVYEQYF